Below are 24 T cell receptor beta chains sequenced from a single sample in a study of blood T cell repertoires in COVID-19. Sequencing used immunoSEQ multiplex PCR; TCRdb keeps in-frame clones, though not all of them. The sample contains about 29,000 clones, around 90% of which appear only once. Material for sequencing was peripheral blood. The receptors here all came from a human donor in a cohort sampled during active COVID-19.

The chain joins TRBV7-2 to TRBJ1-1, with D perhaps TRBD1 (6 bases). The germline V gene has CDR1 SGHTA and CDR2 FQGNSA. The CDR3 loop spans 14 amino acids. V lost 2 bases, J lost 0 bases, and 7 bases lay in between. The CDR3: CASSLRGMNTEAFF. The CDR3 nucleotides read TGTGCCAGCAGCTTAAGGGGGATGAACACTGAAGCTTTCTTT.

The chain employs TRBV30 and TRBJ2-3; TRBD1 matches 8 bases. CDR1 and CDR2 from the germline V gene are GTSNPN and SVGIG (reference sequence). This CDR3 comprises 15 residues. Germline trimming cut 1 base from V and 2 bases from J; bases unmatched to any gene: 5. The CDR3 sequence: CAWSEGTGTTDTQYF. CDR3 nucleotides: TGTGCCTGGAGTGAGGGGACAGGAACCACAGATACGCAGTATTTT.

The CDR3 sequence: CAWRTGFKDTQYF. CDR3 DNA sequence: TGTGCCTGGAGGACGGGATTTAAAGATACGCAGTATTTT. The V call is TRBV30, the J call TRBJ2-3; perhaps TRBD2 as D (5 bases). Germline V lookup: CDR1 GTSNPN, CDR2 SVGIG (reference sequence). V was cut by 3 bases and J by 5 bases, with 12 bases left in between. The CDR3 is 13 amino acids.

The CDR3 coding sequence is TGTGCCATCAAATCAACACAGGACTATGGCTACACCTTC. This encodes CAIKSTQDYGYTF. The chain joins TRBV10-3 to TRBJ1-2; a weak D match, TRBD1 (5 bases). The V and J ends lost 7 bases and 3 bases respectively, with 12 bases between them. The CDR3 runs to 13 residues. Per the germline V gene, CDR1 is ENHRY and CDR2 is SYGVKD.

The chain recombines TRBV19 with TRBJ1-4; tentative D call: TRBD1 (5 bases). V lost 0 bases to trimming and J lost 13 bases, with 18 bases between them. The germline CDR1 and CDR2 sequences are LNHDA and SQIVND (reference sequence). The CDR3 loop spans 15 amino acids. In nucleotides, the CDR3 is TGTGCCAGTAGTATAGATAACGGACGCTCCGGGGGACTGTTTTTT. This encodes CASSIDNGRSGGLFF.

This chain connects TRBV14 to TRBJ1-2; no reliable D call. With 4 bases removed from V and 1 base from J, the gap between germline ends came to 4 bases. Germline-derived CDR1 and CDR2 are SGHDN and FVKESK. This CDR3 contains 12 residues. The CDR3 bases are TGTGCCAGCAGCCTGTATAACTATGGCTACACCTTC. Protein product: CASSLYNYGYTF. Full variable domain (remainder filled in from reference TRBV14 and TRBJ1-2): EAGVTQFPSHSVIEKGQTVTLRCDPISGHDNLYWYRRVMGKEIKFLLHFVKESKQDESGMPNNRFLAERTGGTYSTLKVQPAELEDSGVYFCASSLYNYGYTFGSGTRLTVV.

The V and J genes are TRBV10-3 and TRBJ2-1; 10 positions match TRBD2. Germline lookup yields CDR1 ENHRY and CDR2 SYGVKD. V lost 4 bases to trimming and J lost 0 bases; unmatched junction nucleotides: 3. The CDR3 totals 16 residues. CDR3 nucleotide sequence: TGTGCCATCAGTGTGGAGCGGGGGGGCTCCTACAATGAGCAGTTCTTC. This translates into CAISVERGGSYNEQFF.

The rearrangement uses TRBV5-1 and TRBJ2-5, with a tentative D call TRBD1 (5 bases). Per the germline V gene, CDR1 is SGHRS and CDR2 is YFSETQ. The V end was cut by 0 bases, the J end by 5 bases, with 11 bases between. This CDR3 has 14 amino acids. The CDR3 here is CASSLGQIVETQYF. The CDR3 DNA is TGCGCCAGCAGCTTGGGACAGATCGTTGAGACCCAGTACTTC. Complete variable domain (other parts from reference TRBV5-1 and TRBJ2-5): KAGVTQTPRYLIKTRGQQVTLSCSPISGHRSVSWYQQTPGQGLQFLFEYFSETQRNKGNFPGRFSGRQFSNSRSEMNVSTLELGDSALYLCASSLGQIVETQYFGPGTRLLVL.

The chain employs TRBV3-1 (or the pseudogene TRBV3-2) and TRBJ1-3, with D possibly being TRBD1 (6 bases). The CDR3 consists of 17 residues. Trimming removed 1 base from V and 0 bases from J, with 13 bases in between. Germline loops: CDR1 LGHDT, CDR2 YNNKEL (reference sequence). CDR3 coding DNA: TGTGCCAGCAGCCAAGCAGCCAGACAGGTCTCTGGAAACACCATATATTTT. Encoded protein: CASSQAARQVSGNTIYF.

The chain combines TRBV6-5 with TRBJ2-7; D is perhaps TRBD1 (6 bases). The CDR3 has 15 amino acids. Trimming stripped 4 bases from V and 0 bases from J, with 13 bases between. Germline CDR1 is MNHEY and CDR2 is SVGAGI. This chain's CDR3 is CASSWGQWSSYEQYF. CDR3 in DNA: TGTGCCAGCAGTTGGGGACAATGGAGCTCCTACGAGCAGTACTTC.

This sequence joins TRBV5-1 and TRBJ2-5, with D unresolved. Trimming shortened V by 5 bases and J by 2 bases, and 4 bases separated the two germline ends. The CDR3 extends over 11 amino acids. Germline-derived CDR1 and CDR2 are SGHRS and YFSETQ. DNA of the CDR3: TGCGCCAGCAGTCGTCAAGAGACCCAGTACTTC. It specifies CASSRQETQYF.

This chain uses TRBV3-1 (or the pseudogene TRBV3-2) with TRBJ2-7, with D possibly TRBD1 on 6 matching bases. This CDR3 contains 14 residues. Per the germline V gene, CDR1 is LGHDT and CDR2 is YNNKEL (reference sequence). V lost 3 bases, J lost 7 bases, and 16 bases lay in between. DNA for the CDR3: TGTGCCAGCAGCCAGGACTCAGGGGCTCGAGAGCAGTACTTC. Amino acids: CASSQDSGAREQYF.

This clone was found a few times. This chain uses TRBV15 with TRBJ2-7; D is undetermined. Trimming stripped 1 base from V and 5 bases from J, with 3 bases between. Germline CDR1 and CDR2: LNHNV and YYDKDF (reference sequence). The CDR3 has 11 residues. The CDR3 region has the DNA TGTGCCACCAGCAGAGGGCACGAGCAGTACTTC. Translating gives CATSRGHEQYF.

This chain connects TRBV6-5 to TRBJ2-5; 8 bases agree with TRBD1. The CDR3 extends over 13 amino acids. Germline loops: CDR1 MNHEY, CDR2 SVGAGI. Trimming removed 8 bases from V and 5 bases from J; junction bases left unmatched: 7. DNA of the CDR3: TGTGCCAGCGGCAGGGGGCTGGGGGAGACCCAGTACTTC. This translates into CASGRGLGETQYF.

This clone has just one count. The chain employs TRBV28 and TRBJ2-1, with 8 bases identical to TRBD1. This CDR3 has 15 residues. V shed 7 bases and J 6 bases; nucleotides not matched to a gene: 11. Looked up from germline, CDR1 is MDHEN and CDR2 is SYDVKM. In DNA, the CDR3 is TGTGCCAGCACCCTCAGGTCGGGACAGGTCAATGAGCAGTTCTTC. This gives the protein CASTLRSGQVNEQFF.

The chain uses TRBV9 and TRBJ2-1; 8 nucleotides match TRBD2. Unmatched junction bases numbered 10, after V lost 3 bases and J lost 8 bases. The germline V gene encodes CDR1 SGDLS and CDR2 YYNGEE. The CDR3 contains 15 residues. CDR3 in amino acids: CASSGLTGGPDEQFF. CDR3 DNA: TGTGCCAGCAGCGGACTAACGGGGGGGCCGGATGAGCAGTTCTTC.

J is TRBJ1-2 and V is TRBV5-1; D is undetermined. The V and J ends lost 7 bases and 8 bases respectively, with 27 bases between them. Germline V gene data show CDR1 as SGHRS and CDR2 as YFSETQ. The CDR3 consists of 16 residues. The CDR3 nucleotides read TGCGCCAGCGTCCTCCGGGGAAACCTTTTTATTTTAGGCTACACCTTC. This translates into CASVLRGNLFILGYTF.

The chain couples TRBV6-6 to TRBJ1-4; D unclear. Germline V gene data show CDR1 as MNHNY and CDR2 as SVGAGI (reference sequence). V lost 0 bases to trimming and J lost 3 bases, with 5 bases between them. This CDR3 comprises 14 residues. CDR3 DNA: TGTGCCAGCAGTTACTCGGAGGCTAATGAAAAACTGTTTTTT. Translated, it gives CASSYSEANEKLFF.

The chain carries TRBV6-6 and TRBJ2-7, with 7 bases lining up with TRBD1. The V gene end was trimmed by 2 bases and the J gene end by 2 bases; junction bases not matched to a gene: 6. The CDR3 has 15 residues. Germline CDR1 reads MNHNY; CDR2 reads SVGAGI (reference sequence). The CDR3 DNA reads as TGTGCCAGCAGTTACGGACAGGCGGACCCCTACGAGCAGTACTTC. It encodes CASSYGQADPYEQYF.

The chain carries TRBV5-1 and TRBJ2-6; tentative D call: TRBD2 (5 bases). This CDR3 comprises 18 residues. Germline V lookup: CDR1 SGHRS, CDR2 YFSETQ. V lost 0 bases and J 0 bases, leaving 13 bases between the germline ends. CDR3 region: CASSLEFGMFSGANVLTF. For the CDR3, the DNA is TGCGCCAGCAGCTTGGAGTTCGGGATGTTCTCTGGGGCCAACGTCCTGACTTTC.

The chain carries TRBV5-4 and TRBJ2-1; TRBD2 matches 8 bases. This CDR3 contains 16 residues. Germline V gene lookup returns CDR1 SGHNT and CDR2 YYREEE (reference sequence). Unmatched junction bases numbered 13, after V lost 4 bases and J lost 7 bases. The CDR3 here is CASSVGTGGAGNEQFF. CDR3 DNA sequence: TGTGCCAGCAGCGTCGGGACGGGGGGGGCCGGGAATGAGCAGTTCTTC.

The gene calls are TRBV6-5 and TRBJ1-5; 7 positions agree with TRBD1. Germline CDR1 reads MNHEY; CDR2 reads SVGAGI. The ends lost 2 bases at V and 6 bases at J; junction bases unmatched: 4. CDR3 length: 14 amino acids. The CDR3 nucleotides read TGTGCCAGCAGTTACAACAGGGGAAGTCAGCCCCAGCATTTT. It encodes CASSYNRGSQPQHF.

J is TRBJ1-5 and V is TRBV6-6; no firm D call. From germline, CDR1 is MNHNY and CDR2 SVGAGI (reference sequence). V was shortened by 6 bases and J by 5 bases, with 14 bases between the two germline ends. The CDR3 is made up of 14 amino acids. The CDR3 sequence is CASRGGTQDQPQHF. The CDR3 DNA is TGTGCCAGCAGAGGTGGAACCCAGGATCAGCCCCAGCATTTT.

The chain uses TRBV7-6 and TRBJ2-2, with TRBD1 matching 8 bases. Germline values: CDR1 SGHVS, CDR2 FNYEAQ. The CDR3 sequence is 16 residues long. Trimming took 5 bases from V and 4 from J; bases not matched to a gene: 9. The CDR3 spells CASSLGRGLFTGELFF. DNA of the CDR3: TGTGCCAGCAGCCTCGGCAGGGGGCTATTCACCGGGGAGCTGTTTTTT. Looking up the rest from reference TRBV7-6 and TRBJ2-2 gives the full variable domain: GAGVSQSPRYKVTKRGQDVALRCDPISGHVSLYWYRQALGQGPEFLTYFNYEAQQDKSGLPNDRFSAERPEGSISTLTIQRTEQRDSAMYRCASSLGRGLFTGELFFGEGSRLTVL.